Described below is a single T cell receptor beta chain sequence and its context. The antigen remains undetermined. The sample comes from a study of beta chain features in type 1 diabetes. The study's findings and limits: Naive, central memory and regulatory TCRB repertoires appeared more similar among patients than healthy donors. Shorter templates might be favored by PCR, equally in patients and controls.

Expressed TCRB transcripts were sequenced after all isolated RNA was converted to cDNA. Sequencing used immunoSEQ multiplex PCR; TCRdb keeps in-frame clones, though not all of them. The sample records about 210,000 clones, 11% being singletons. The purity of all sorted populations exceeded 98%. V lost 2 bases and J lost 7, with 18 bases in between. The CDR3 is made up of 15 amino acids. CDR1 and CDR2 from the germline V gene are MDHEN and SYDVKM. The source of this sequence is a man aged 18 to 35 in good health. The chain links TRBV28 to TRBJ2-7; weak D call: TRBD2 (6 bases). Sequenced sample: central memory CD4+ T cells from blood. CDR3 in DNA: TGTGCCAGCAGTTTAAGGAGGGCCGGTTCGTTAGAGCAGTACTTC. Its protein is CASSLRRAGSLEQYF.